One and the same sample provided the 20 T cell receptor beta chains below, sequenced in a study of T cell changes during pregnancy in multiple sclerosis (dated by TCRdb to between 2018 and 2021). The library was made by the immunoSEQ multiplex PCR assay. This immuneACCESS table, as held by TCRdb, lists in-frame sequences with V and J called but not all clones. Of the missing ones, under half trace to an unresolved V gene in checked studies; the others have no known cause. This sample lists around 80,000 clones; 92% were detected once. The biggest ten clones account for roughly 1.4% of the sample. This specimen was peripheral blood, taken before pregnancy. All receptors derive from a female donor with multiple sclerosis, enrolled in a pregnancy study.

CDR3 protein: CASSTTGGGRGEQFF. The DNA of the CDR3 is TGTGCCAGCAGTACTACAGGGGGCGGCCGGGGTGAGCAGTTCTTC. This chain connects TRBV5-4 to TRBJ2-1; 9 nucleotides match TRBD1. The junction had 12 bases not matched to a gene; V was cut back by 5 bases and J by 9 bases. This CDR3 region has 15 residues. Germline CDR1 and CDR2: SGHNT and YYREEE (reference sequence).

The CDR3 is CATPGTFSGNTIYF. CDR3 bases: TGCGCCACCCCGGGAACATTCTCTGGAAACACCATATATTTT. The J gene is TRBJ1-3, the V gene TRBV10-1, with unresolved D. The CDR3 has 14 amino acids. CDR1 is WNHNN and CDR2 is SYGVQD in the germline V gene (reference sequence). The ends were cut back, 10 bases at V and 0 bases at J, with 13 bases in the middle.

This clone appeared a single time. The chain links TRBV25-1 to TRBJ1-6; 10 bases fit TRBD1. Germline V gene sequence: CDR1 MGHDK, CDR2 SYGVNS. Trimming took 3 bases from V and 9 from J; bases not matched to a gene: 5. The CDR3 spans 15 residues. CDR3: CASSELGQGTSPLHF. CDR3 nucleotide sequence: TGTGCCAGCAGTGAGTTGGGACAGGGGACTTCACCCCTCCACTTT.

The chain uses TRBV27 and TRBJ2-7; 12 bases fit TRBD2. This CDR3 has 14 residues. Per the germline V gene, CDR1 is MNHEY and CDR2 is SMNVEV (reference sequence). The ends lost 6 bases at V and 4 bases at J; junction bases unmatched: 4. The CDR3 protein is CASSPSGGGYEQYF. In DNA form, the CDR3 reads TGTGCCAGCAGCCCTAGCGGGGGGGGATACGAGCAGTACTTC.

The rearrangement uses TRBV29-1 and TRBJ1-1, with D perhaps TRBD1 (6 bases). The CDR3 is 12 residues long. Germline values: CDR1 SQVTM, CDR2 ANQGSEA. Trimming cost V 4 bases and J 4 bases, with 10 bases left between them. This CDR3 reads CSVVQGRTEAFF. CDR3 DNA sequence: TGCAGCGTTGTACAGGGCCGCACTGAAGCTTTCTTT.

The chain carries TRBV9 and TRBJ1-1; 7 bases are shared with TRBD1. The CDR3 has 16 amino acids. With V trimmed by 0 bases and J by 4 bases, 9 bases remained unmatched. Germline V gives CDR1 SGDLS, CDR2 YYNGEE. The CDR3 here is CASSVEDRVMATEAFF. The CDR3 DNA is TGTGCCAGCAGCGTAGAAGACAGGGTAATGGCCACTGAAGCTTTCTTT.

The chain joins TRBV5-1 to TRBJ1-1; 7 bases line up with TRBD1. V dropped 2 bases and J dropped 1; count of bases not matched to a gene: 5. The germline V gene encodes CDR1 SGHRS and CDR2 YFSETQ. The CDR3 spans 15 residues. The CDR3 region is CASSLMDRRNTEAFF. The CDR3 DNA reads as TGCGCCAGCAGCTTAATGGACAGGCGGAACACTGAAGCTTTCTTT.

This clone appeared a single time. This chain uses TRBV9 with TRBJ1-1, with 8 bases matching TRBD1. The CDR3 runs to 16 residues. The J segment lost 5 bases and the V segment lost 3 bases, leaving 12 bases of the junction unmatched. Germline lookup yields CDR1 SGDLS and CDR2 YYNGEE. CDR3 residues: CASSGPGQVKRTEAFF. The CDR3 region has the DNA TGTGCCAGCAGCGGACCGGGACAGGTAAAAAGAACTGAAGCTTTCTTT.

The chain couples TRBV7-2 to TRBJ1-6, with D perhaps TRBD1 (5 bases). The CDR3 contains 12 residues. Germline values: CDR1 SGHTA, CDR2 FQGNSA. V lost 3 bases and J lost 8, with 5 bases in between. The CDR3: CASSFRDSPLHF. The DNA for the CDR3 is TGTGCCAGCAGCTTCAGGGATTCACCCCTCCACTTT.

V gene TRBV20-1 combines with J gene TRBJ1-2, with unresolved D. Germline CDR1 is DFQATT and CDR2 is SNEGSKA (reference sequence). V gave up 6 bases and J gave up 14 bases, with 16 bases separating them. This CDR3 comprises 10 residues. CDR3 amino acids: CSARTGDGTF. CDR3 nucleotide sequence: TGCAGTGCCCGGACGGGAGACGGGACCTTC.

The chain has TRBV4-1 and TRBJ2-5; weak D call: TRBD1 (6 bases). V lost 4 bases and J lost 2, with 17 bases in between. Germline V CDR1 and CDR2: MGHRA, YSYEKL. This CDR3 region has 16 residues. The CDR3 DNA reads as TGCGCCAGCAGCCCCGGAGTCAGGGGTTTGCAAGAGACCCAGTACTTC. This sequence encodes CASSPGVRGLQETQYF.

The chain recombines TRBV5-5 with TRBJ2-7; tentative D call: TRBD2 (5 bases). The CDR3 spans 13 residues. Germline loops: CDR1 SGHKS, CDR2 YYEKEE (reference sequence). The germline V and J ends were trimmed by 3 bases and 3 bases, with 10 bases remaining between them. DNA for the CDR3: TGTGCCAGCAGCTACCGGGAAAACTACGAGCAGTACTTC. Translated, it gives CASSYRENYEQYF.

The chain links TRBV10-3 to TRBJ1-6, with TRBD1 matching 7 bases. V shed 10 bases, J shed 7 bases, and the junction held 4 bases outside the gene matches. The length of the CDR3 is 12 residues. The germline gives CDR1 ENHRY, CDR2 SYGVKD. CDR3 amino acids: CASGTVNSPLHF. The CDR3 DNA reads TGTGCCAGCGGGACAGTAAATTCACCCCTCCACTTT.

V gene TRBV5-1 combines with J gene TRBJ1-3; possibly TRBD1 for D (5 bases). Trimming took 4 bases from V and 1 from J, leaving 9 bases between them. The CDR3 contains 14 residues. The germline CDR1 and CDR2 sequences are SGHRS and YFSETQ. The CDR3 spells CASSPQGSGNTIYF. The DNA of the CDR3 is TGCGCCAGCAGCCCTCAGGGTTCTGGAAACACCATATATTTT.

The rearrangement links TRBV2 to TRBJ2-7, with D maybe TRBD1 (6 bases). V lost 6 bases and J 5 bases, leaving 11 bases between the germline ends. CDR1 and CDR2 (germline): SNHLY, FYNNEI. The CDR3 length is 12 residues. CDR3 DNA sequence: TGTGCCAGCAGCGACAGGTTAAACGAGCAGTACTTC. Amino acid sequence: CASSDRLNEQYF.

The genes are TRBV5-6 and TRBJ2-3; tentatively, D is TRBD2 (6 bases). The CDR3 has 15 residues. CDR1 SGHDT and CDR2 YYEEEE come from the germline V gene. V dropped 1 base and J dropped 3 bases, with 12 bases sitting between them. The CDR3 nucleotides read TGTGCCAGCAGCTTGACTGACGCGGGGACAGATACGCAGTATTTT. As protein: CASSLTDAGTDTQYF.

This sequence joins TRBV13 and TRBJ1-3; D may be TRBD1 (6 bases). CDR1 is PRHDT, CDR2 FYEKMQ, per germline (reference sequence). The V and J ends lost 0 bases and 7 bases respectively, with 13 bases between them. The CDR3 runs 15 residues. This CDR3 is CASSLGRTARNTIYF. The CDR3 DNA reads as TGTGCCAGCAGCTTAGGCAGGACAGCCAGGAACACCATATATTTT.

The chain carries TRBV11-2 and TRBJ1-1; perhaps TRBD1 as D (5 bases). V was pared by 7 bases and J by 6 bases, with 15 bases between. CDR3 length: 13 residues. The V gene's germline CDR1 is SGHAT and CDR2 FQNNGV. Here the CDR3 DNA reads TGTGCCAGCATTTCGATGCGGGACGCTGAAGCTTTCTTT. Translation: CASISMRDAEAFF.

This clone was seen a few times. The chain recombines TRBV2 with TRBJ1-5; D perhaps matches TRBD1 (6 bases). There are 14 residues in the CDR3. The germline V gene encodes CDR1 SNHLY and CDR2 FYNNEI. V was pared by 0 bases and J by 7 bases, with 10 bases between. This CDR3 reads CASSEARQEQPQHF. The CDR3 region has the DNA TGTGCCAGCAGTGAAGCTCGACAGGAGCAGCCCCAGCATTTT.

V is TRBV5-1 and J is TRBJ2-3, with TRBD2 identical over 9 bases. Trimming at V came to 0 bases and at J to 9 bases, leaving 5 bases not matched to a gene. This CDR3 is built from 14 residues. Looked up from germline, CDR1 is SGHRS and CDR2 is YFSETQ. CDR3 coding DNA: TGCGCCAGCAGCTTGGGTAGCGGGGGCGACACGCAGTATTTT. It codes for CASSLGSGGDTQYF.